One and the same sample provided the 5 T cell receptor beta chains below, sequenced in a study of T cell responses to AZD1222 COVID-19 vaccine (dated by TCRdb to the early 2020s). In the paper's terms, the time point label means: baseline before first vaccination. The library was obtained by the immunoSEQ multiplex PCR assay. The immuneACCESS repertoire file appears here via TCRdb, limited to in-frame rearrangements. These files lack a portion of the clones; in checked studies, under half of the deficit traces to unresolved V genes, and the cause of the others is not known. The sample table contains almost 65,000 clones; only one count was recorded for 84% of them. Clones ranked in the top ten supply around 7.8% of the sample. Specimen: peripheral blood, collected on day 0 of AZD1222 vaccination. The receptors come from an adult in good health.

The rearrangement links TRBV14 to TRBJ1-6; D is uncertain. Germline-derived CDR1 and CDR2 are SGHDN and FVKESK. The CDR3 length is 15 residues. The germline V and J ends were trimmed by 4 bases and 6 bases, with 13 bases remaining between them. CDR3 nucleotides: TGTGCCAGCAGCCCCCAACGTAACCCTAATTCACCCCTCCACTTT. This translates into CASSPQRNPNSPLHF.

V and J are TRBV4-1 and TRBJ1-5; no reliable D call. The CDR3 sequence is 14 residues long. The V gene's germline CDR1 is MGHRA and CDR2 YSYEKL. V was cut by 2 bases and J by 3 bases, with 8 bases left in between. The CDR3 loop reads CASSQPVLNQPQHF. CDR3 nucleotides: TGCGCCAGCAGCCAACCGGTCCTCAATCAGCCCCAGCATTTT.

This clone was observed a single time. Written as DNA, the CDR3 is TGCGCCAGCAGCCAAACAGTATTACAGGGGGATAATTCACCCCTCCACTTT. Translation gives CASSQTVLQGDNSPLHF. The V and J genes are TRBV5-1 and TRBJ1-6; 8 nucleotides agree with TRBD1. V shed 4 bases, J shed 5 bases, and the junction held 11 bases outside the gene matches. The V gene's germline CDR1 is SGHRS and CDR2 YFSETQ. The CDR3 runs to 17 residues.

The chain carries TRBV19 and TRBJ2-7; TRBD2 matches 7 bases. The germline CDR1 and CDR2 sequences are LNHDA and SQIVND (reference sequence). V gave up 6 bases and J gave up 0 bases; unmatched junction bases: 8. The CDR3 runs to 15 residues. CDR3 bases: TGTGCCAGTAGCCAGACTAGCAAGAGCTCCTACGAGCAGTACTTC. It specifies CASSQTSKSSYEQYF. The whole variable domain, remainder taken from reference TRBV19 and TRBJ2-7, is DGGITQSPKYLFRKEGQNVTLSCEQNLNHDAMYWYRQDPGQGLRLIYYSQIVNDFQKGDIAEGYSVSREKKESFPLTVTSAQKNPTAFYLCASSQTSKSSYEQYFGPGTRLTVT.

The rearrangement joins TRBV7-2 to TRBJ2-1; D ambiguous. Germline-derived CDR1 and CDR2 are SGHTA and FQGNSA. This CDR3 is 15 amino acids long. V was clipped by 0 bases and J by 6 bases, with 12 bases between them. CDR3 protein: CASSLALASVNEQFF. The CDR3 bases are TGTGCCAGCAGCTTAGCCTTAGCTTCCGTCAATGAGCAGTTCTTC.